Listed below are T cell receptor beta chains from one sample, sequenced in a study of blood T cell repertoires in COVID-19. Some clones are missing from TCRdb's copy, which holds only in-frame ones; the method was immunoSEQ multiplex PCR. In the table there are 150,000 to 200,000 clones, around 81% of which are singletons. The material sequenced was peripheral blood. The origin of the receptors is a woman older than 75 with COVID-19, enrolled during active disease. Both conserved end residues are part of each CDR3. The D gene is left open where the match is weak. Clone size is given for some rows only: seen once, a few or many times, or a class if the clone is expanded.

j_call v_call clone_size d_call cdr3_aa cdr3_nt
TRBJ2-5 TRBV7-8 medium-sized TRBD2 CASSSSGGAWLETQYF TGTGCCAGCAGCAGTAGCGGGGGGGCCTGGTTAGAGACCCAGTACTTC
TRBJ2-7 TRBV28 . TRBD2 CASSSSKRETVEQYF TGTGCCAGCAGTTCCAGTAAGCGGGAGACGGTGGAGCAGTACTTC
TRBJ1-6 TRBV7-9 . . CASSGQPNSPLHF TGTGCCAGCAGCGGACAGCCAAATTCACCCCTCCACTTT
TRBJ1-3 TRBV14 few . CASSQVAGAGNTIYF TGTGCCAGCAGCCAAGTCGCGGGGGCGGGAAACACCATATATTTT
TRBJ2-2 TRBV27 . . CASKRPGRGTGELFF TGTGCCAGCAAGAGACCGGGTCGGGGCACCGGGGAGCTGTTTTTT
TRBJ2-2 TRBV6-5 . . CASSRRTGELFF TGTGCCAGCAGCCGGAGAACCGGGGAGCTGTTTTTT
TRBJ1-1 TRBV5-1 . TRBD1 CASSLRPTGQGSTEAFF TGCGCCAGCAGCTTGAGGCCCACAGGACAGGGAAGCACTGAAGCTTTCTTT
TRBJ2-7 TRBV30 . . CAWSLGGYEQYF TGTGCCTGGAGTTTGGGGGGCTACGAGCAGTACTTC
TRBJ1-2 TRBV27 . TRBD1 CASTGRSRDRDGGYTF TGTGCCAGCACCGGGCGATCACGGGACAGGGATGGTGGCTACACCTTC
TRBJ2-1 TRBV27 . TRBD2 CASSRGTSGGAYNEQFF TGTGCCAGCAGTCGCGGGACTAGCGGGGGGGCTTACAATGAGCAGTTCTTC
TRBJ1-2 TRBV5-1 . . CASSSGTRGGYTF TGCGCCAGCAGCTCAGGGACAAGGGGTGGCTACACCTTC
TRBJ2-5 TRBV3-1/TRBV3-2 . . CASSQAGSQETQYF TGTGCCAGCAGCCAGGCGGGGTCACAAGAGACCCAGTACTTC
TRBJ2-3 TRBV19 . . CASSIGAGPSTDTQYF TGTGCCAGTAGTATTGGGGCAGGCCCTAGCACAGATACGCAGTATTTT
TRBJ2-1 TRBV29-1 . TRBD2 CSVEGLLAGAPLTYNEQFF TGCAGCGTTGAAGGCCTGCTAGCGGGAGCGCCACTCACCTACAATGAGCAGTTCTTC
TRBJ2-2 TRBV6-2/TRBV6-3 . TRBD1 CASSRGQFWAHTGELFF TGTGCCAGCAGTAGGGGACAGTTTTGGGCACACACCGGGGAGCTGTTTTTT
TRBJ1-4 TRBV7-8 . . CASSLRGMEWEKLFF TGTGCCAGCAGCTTAAGGGGCATGGAGTGGGAAAAACTGTTTTTT
TRBJ1-1 TRBV12-3/TRBV12-4 . . CASSYTNTEAFF TGTGCCAGCAGTTACACGAACACTGAAGCTTTCTTT
TRBJ2-1 TRBV19 . TRBD2 CASSIMLSLAGGYNEQFF TGTGCCAGTAGTATAATGTTAAGTCTAGCGGGAGGGTACAATGAGCAGTTCTTC
TRBJ1-4 TRBV28 once TRBD1 CASSLFRDSEEKLFF TGTGCCAGCAGTTTATTTCGGGACAGTGAGGAAAAACTGTTTTTT
TRBJ1-2 TRBV2 . TRBD1 CASRYRGYGYTF TGTGCCAGCAGGTACAGGGGATATGGCTACACCTTC
TRBJ2-3 TRBV11-2 . . CASSLGAGTTDTQYF TGTGCCAGCAGCTTAGGTGCGGGAACCACAGATACGCAGTATTTT
TRBJ2-1 TRBV9 . . CASSVRWGRNEQFF TGTGCCAGCAGCGTACGCTGGGGGCGCAATGAGCAGTTCTTC
TRBJ1-1 TRBV25-1 . TRBD1 CASSAWTGEKPEAFF TGTGCCAGCAGTGCGTGGACAGGGGAAAAACCTGAAGCTTTCTTT
TRBJ2-1 TRBV9 . TRBD2 CASSVMGAGGSYNEQFF TGTGCCAGCAGCGTAATGGGAGCGGGGGGGTCCTACAATGAGCAGTTCTTC
TRBJ1-1 TRBV28 . . CASSDPLRQHLNTEAFF TGTGCCAGCAGTGACCCTTTACGACAGCACCTGAACACTGAAGCTTTCTTT
TRBJ1-6 TRBV15 . TRBD1 CATSRDSVRGQDF TGTGCCACCAGCAGAGATTCAGTCAGGGGGCAGGATTTT